This T cell receptor (beta chain) was captured in a study of blood T cell repertoires in COVID-19. Study context: Samples taken during acute and convalescent COVID-19 were collected in the United States, Italy and Spain. Sample material is recorded as cDNA or gDNA derived from T cells, B-cell-depleted T cells, or PBMCs.

In germline, CDR1 is KGHDR, CDR2 SFDVKD. The CDR3 is made up of 15 amino acids. Between the trimmed V and J ends, which lost 2 bases and 6 bases, there was a span of 14 bases. As processed by the authors: Reference gene primer amplification in the assay estimated nucleated cell counts. TCRdb's table, derived via immunoSEQ multiplex PCR, lists solely in-frame clones and lacks some. V, J and clone size were drawn from that table, and D and trimming were deduced from the DNA. The sample contains about 290,000 clones, around four fifths of which appear only once. The chain combines TRBV24-1 with TRBJ2-3; D is unresolved. The sample was peripheral blood. The sequence came from a woman in her fifties or sixties with active or convalescent COVID-19. The CDR3 is CATSDYPPQTDTQYF. The CDR3 DNA is TGTGCCACCAGTGATTATCCCCCCCAAACTGATACGCAGTATTTT.